The rows below give T cell receptor beta chains drawn from one sample of a study of T cells after yellow fever vaccination. Using its own MiXCR run on the 5' RACE reads, TCRdb lists one record per CDR3 protein. This sample yields about 360,000 distinct CDR3 sequences, of which over 5% are seen a single time; about 15% belongs to the top ten. The material sequenced was PBMCs, taken 5 days after the yellow fever booster vaccination. The origin of the receptors is a man aged 25-45 years who received the YFV17D yellow fever vaccine. Each CDR3 is given with its conserved first and last residue. A D gene is named only where the DNA matches it firmly. Clone size appears in some rows only: once, few, many, or a class for an expanded clone.

j_call	v_call	d_call	clone_size	cdr3_aa	cdr3_nt
TRBJ1-4	TRBV11-1	-	-	CASSLVGRRDTSNEKLFF	TGTGCCAGCAGCTTAGTGGGTCGTCGGGACACTTCTAATGAAAAACTGTTTTTT
TRBJ2-2	TRBV7-2	-	few	CASSFPYPNTGELFF	TGTGCCAGCAGCTTCCCGTACCCGAACACCGGGGAGCTGTTTTTT
TRBJ2-3	TRBV10-3	-	few	CATRMGDTQYF	TGTGCCACCAGAATGGGGGATACGCAGTATTTT
TRBJ1-1	TRBV29-1	TRBD1	-	CSVTGQTLNTEAFF	TGCAGCGTCACGGGACAGACCCTGAACACTGAAGCTTTCTTT
TRBJ2-1	TRBV3-1	TRBD1	-	CASSHGQGWEQFF	TGTGCCAGCAGCCATGGACAGGGTTGGGAGCAGTTCTTC
TRBJ2-5	TRBV14	TRBD1	few	CASSRNRGGETQYF	TGTGCCAGCAGCCGGAACAGGGGCGGTGAGACCCAGTACTTC
TRBJ1-2	TRBV6-5	TRBD1	-	CASSYGARTGENGYTF	TGTGCCAGCAGTTACGGTGCCAGGACAGGGGAAAATGGCTACACCTTC
TRBJ2-7	TRBV7-6	TRBD2	-	CASSKTRTSYEQYF	TGTGCCAGCAGCAAAACCCGGACTAGCTACGAGCAGTACTTC
TRBJ2-1	TRBV20-1	-	many	CSASQPYNEQFF	TGCAGTGCTAGCCAGCCCTACAATGAGCAGTTCTTC
TRBJ2-3	TRBV23-1	-	-	CASSLPLRSSITDTQYF	TGCGCCAGCAGTCTCCCCCTCCGTAGCTCTATCACAGATACGCAGTATTTT
TRBJ2-4	TRBV18	-	-	CASSPGTNIQYF	TGTGCCAGCTCACCCGGGACAAACATTCAGTACTTC
TRBJ2-3	TRBV20-1	-	many	CSARDPDDTQYF	TGCAGTGCTAGAGATCCGGATGATACGCAGTATTTT
TRBJ1-2	TRBV5-1	-	few	CASSLEAVYGYTF	TGCGCCAGCAGCTTGGAGGCAGTCTATGGCTACACCTTC
TRBJ2-5	TRBV6-2/TRBV6-3	-	many	CASRTPISGQETQYF	TGTGCCAGCAGAACCCCGATTAGCGGCCAAGAGACCCAGTACTTC
TRBJ2-5	TRBV5-1	-	few	CASSLGQGSRETQYF	TGCGCCAGCAGCTTGGGCCAGGGGTCGCGGGAGACCCAGTACTTC
TRBJ2-7	TRBV6-5	-	few	CASTGSAYEQYF	TGTGCCAGTACAGGGTCAGCCTACGAGCAGTACTTC
TRBJ2-7	TRBV7-9	-	many	CASSLGGPRSSYEQYF	TGTGCCAGCAGCTTAGGAGGGCCGAGGAGCTCCTACGAGCAGTACTTC
TRBJ1-6	TRBV25-1	-	few	CASSERPYNSPLHF	TGTGCCAGCAGTGAGCGGCCTTATAATTCACCCCTCCACTTT
TRBJ1-1	TRBV12-3/TRBV12-4	TRBD1	few	CASSFTTGGTEAFF	TGTGCCAGCAGTTTCACCACAGGGGGCACTGAAGCTTTCTTT
TRBJ2-2	TRBV29-1	TRBD2	few	CSVRGTSGRQDTGELFF	TGCAGCGTGAGGGGGACTAGCGGGAGACAGGACACCGGGGAGCTGTTTTTT
TRBJ2-1	TRBV5-1	TRBD2	few	CASSLFISGSRTGQGVTSNEQFF	TGCGCCAGCAGCTTGTTTATTAGCGGGAGTAGGACTGGCCAAGGTGTAACGAGCAATGAGCAGTTCTTC
TRBJ2-1	TRBV2	-	-	CASCRLPTNEQFF	TGTGCCAGCTGTCGCCTACCTACTAATGAGCAGTTCTTC
TRBJ2-1	TRBV5-1	-	many	CASSPRDSPNEQFF	TGCGCCAGCAGCCCCCGGGACTCCCCTAATGAGCAGTTCTTC
TRBJ1-2	TRBV29-1	-	-	CSVRRQNGYTF	TGCAGCGTCCGCAGACAGAATGGCTACACCTTC
TRBJ2-1	TRBV7-2	-	few	CASSSQRGSGYNEQFF	TGTGCCAGCAGCTCACAGAGGGGCAGCGGTTACAATGAGCAGTTCTTC
TRBJ1-2	TRBV18	TRBD1	many	CASSPDGTGLFGYTF	TGTGCCAGCTCACCAGACGGGACAGGGTTATTTGGCTACACCTTC
TRBJ2-2	TRBV14	-	many	CASSQRVFGELFF	TGTGCCAGCAGCCAACGGGTTTTCGGGGAGCTGTTTTTT
TRBJ2-3	TRBV25-1	-	few	CASSERLGRGSAERGDTQYF	TGTGCCAGCAGTGAACGGTTAGGCAGGGGATCGGCGGAGCGAGGGGATACGCAGTATTTT
TRBJ1-5	TRBV5-1	TRBD1	many	CASSPAGQGYQPQHF	TGCGCCAGCAGCCCGGCGGGACAGGGATATCAGCCCCAGCATTTT
TRBJ2-1	TRBV5-1	TRBD2	few	CASRQSLAGHNEQFF	TGCGCCAGCAGGCAGTCCCTAGCGGGACACAATGAGCAGTTCTTC
TRBJ2-1	TRBV20-1	TRBD2	many	CSAPSSGSVDNEQFF	TGCAGTGCTCCGTCTAGCGGGAGCGTCGACAATGAGCAGTTCTTC
TRBJ2-7	TRBV15	-	few	CATSSKQGRIYEQYF	TGTGCCACCAGCAGTAAACAGGGGAGGATCTACGAGCAGTACTTC
TRBJ2-3	TRBV20-1	TRBD2	-	CSAHPLAGGPSSTDTQYF	TGCAGTGCTCACCCCCTAGCGGGGGGGCCCTCGAGCACAGATACGCAGTATTTT
TRBJ1-4	TRBV7-2	-	few	CASSSLPADPFEKLFF	TGTGCCAGCAGCTCATTACCGGCGGACCCTTTCGAAAAACTGTTTTTT
TRBJ1-1	TRBV5-1	-	few	CASSRRGVAEAFF	TGCGCCAGCAGCCGGAGAGGGGTCGCTGAAGCTTTCTTT
TRBJ2-3	TRBV20-1	-	-	CSAGGPDTQYF	TGCAGTGCTGGGGGTCCAGATACGCAGTATTTT
TRBJ2-2	TRBV5-1	-	-	CASSLAAGINTGELFF	TGCGCCAGCAGCTTGGCGGCAGGAATAAACACCGGGGAGCTGTTTTTT
TRBJ2-7	TRBV28	-	-	CASRVVVSYEQYF	TGTGCCAGCAGGGTGGTAGTCTCCTACGAGCAGTACTTC
TRBJ2-7	TRBV7-9	TRBD2	few	CASSLDPSGIDEQYF	TGTGCCAGCAGCTTAGACCCTAGCGGGATCGACGAGCAGTACTTC
TRBJ2-3	TRBV20-1	-	many	CSARDLSRVGTDTQYF	TGCAGTGCTAGAGATCTCTCCAGGGTGGGGACAGATACGCAGTATTTT
TRBJ2-2	TRBV3-1	-	-	CASRERTGELFF	TGTGCCAGCAGGGAAAGAACCGGGGAGCTGTTTTTT
TRBJ1-2	TRBV29-1	TRBD1	few	CSVVGGQGARYTF	TGCAGCGTTGTAGGGGGTCAGGGGGCTCGCTACACCTTC
TRBJ2-7	TRBV9	TRBD1	many	CASSVSGTAYEQYF	TGTGCCAGCAGCGTATCCGGGACAGCCTACGAGCAGTACTTC
TRBJ2-2	TRBV24-1	-	few	CATSQGPGELFF	TGTGCCACCAGCCAGGGCCCCGGGGAGCTGTTTTTT
TRBJ1-2	TRBV25-1	TRBD1	few	CASSELQGINYGYTF	TGTGCCAGCAGTGAACTACAGGGGATCAACTATGGCTACACCTTC
TRBJ2-1	TRBV15	TRBD2	few	CATSKGLAGEWEQFF	TGTGCCACCAGCAAGGGACTAGCGGGAGAGTGGGAGCAGTTCTTC